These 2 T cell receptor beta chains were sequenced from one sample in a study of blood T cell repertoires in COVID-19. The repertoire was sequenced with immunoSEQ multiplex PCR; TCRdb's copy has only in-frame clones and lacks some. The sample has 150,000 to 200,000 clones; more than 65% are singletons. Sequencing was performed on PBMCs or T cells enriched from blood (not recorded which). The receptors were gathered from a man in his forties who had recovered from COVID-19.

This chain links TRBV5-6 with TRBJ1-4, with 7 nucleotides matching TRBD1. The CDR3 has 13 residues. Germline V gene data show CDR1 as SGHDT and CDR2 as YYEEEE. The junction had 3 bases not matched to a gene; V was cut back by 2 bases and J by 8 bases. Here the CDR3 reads CASSLGQAEKLFF. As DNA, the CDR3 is TGTGCCAGCAGCTTAGGACAGGCGGAAAAACTGTTTTTT.

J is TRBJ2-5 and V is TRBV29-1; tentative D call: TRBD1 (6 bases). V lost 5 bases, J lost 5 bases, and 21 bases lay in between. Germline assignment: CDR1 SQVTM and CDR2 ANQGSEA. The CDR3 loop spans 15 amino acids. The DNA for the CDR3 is TGCAGCGTTCATAGGGGGTCAGTTCGAAGGGAGACCCAGTACTTC. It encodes CSVHRGSVRRETQYF.